These 5 T cell receptor beta chains share one sample of origin, sequenced in a study of blood T cell repertoires in COVID-19. Here immunoSEQ multiplex PCR was the method, and the copy in TCRdb shows in-frame clones only, minus some. Of fewer than 500,000 clones in the sample, 85% to 90% were seen once. Material for sequencing was PBMCs or T cells enriched from blood (not recorded which). These receptors were collected from a young woman with acute COVID-19.

This chain joins TRBV24-1 and TRBJ2-3, with TRBD2 identical over 14 bases. The CDR3 is 17 amino acids. Germline CDR1 is KGHDR and CDR2 is SFDVKD. Trimming at V came to 5 bases and at J to 3 bases, leaving 6 bases not matched to a gene. The CDR3 is CATSGPTSGGATDTQYF. DNA of the CDR3: TGTGCCACCAGTGGACCGACTAGCGGGGGGGCGACAGATACGCAGTATTTT.

The chain is built from TRBV14 and TRBJ1-6; 8 bases line up with TRBD1. CDR1 is SGHDN and CDR2 is FVKESK in the germline V gene. Losses at the gene ends were 0 bases for V and 8 bases for J; bases not matched to a gene: 9. The CDR3 runs 17 residues. This CDR3 is CASSQESQGAIDSPLHF. CDR3 bases: TGTGCCAGCAGCCAAGAAAGTCAGGGGGCTATTGATTCACCCCTCCACTTT.

This sequence joins TRBV6-5 and TRBJ2-1; the D gene is possibly TRBD2 (6 bases). The CDR3 length is 15 residues. The V end was cut by 6 bases, the J end by 2 bases, with 14 bases between. Per germline, CDR1 MNHEY and CDR2 SVGAGI. CDR3 in amino acids: CASSPGSPAYNEQFF. The CDR3 DNA is TGTGCCAGCAGCCCCGGGAGTCCGGCCTACAATGAGCAGTTCTTC.

This clone was counted a single time. The chain employs TRBV7-9 and TRBJ1-1, with 7 bases that match TRBD1. Germline values: CDR1 SEHNR, CDR2 FQNEAQ (reference sequence). The trim removed 1 base at V and 11 bases at J, leaving 7 bases unmatched. This CDR3 spans 13 amino acids. CDR3 in DNA: TGTGCCAGCAGCTTAGAGGAGGGGGCGGTGGCTTTCTTT. Translated: CASSLEEGAVAFF.

The chain uses TRBV10-1 and TRBJ1-1; a possible D gene is TRBD1 (6 bases). Between the trimmed V and J ends, which lost 4 bases and 1 base, there was a span of 13 bases. The CDR3 consists of 15 residues. Germline V gene sequence: CDR1 WNHNN, CDR2 SYGVQD (reference sequence). CDR3 amino acids: CASSAYRVGNTEAFF. In DNA, the CDR3 is TGCGCCAGCAGTGCATACAGGGTGGGGAACACTGAAGCTTTCTTT.